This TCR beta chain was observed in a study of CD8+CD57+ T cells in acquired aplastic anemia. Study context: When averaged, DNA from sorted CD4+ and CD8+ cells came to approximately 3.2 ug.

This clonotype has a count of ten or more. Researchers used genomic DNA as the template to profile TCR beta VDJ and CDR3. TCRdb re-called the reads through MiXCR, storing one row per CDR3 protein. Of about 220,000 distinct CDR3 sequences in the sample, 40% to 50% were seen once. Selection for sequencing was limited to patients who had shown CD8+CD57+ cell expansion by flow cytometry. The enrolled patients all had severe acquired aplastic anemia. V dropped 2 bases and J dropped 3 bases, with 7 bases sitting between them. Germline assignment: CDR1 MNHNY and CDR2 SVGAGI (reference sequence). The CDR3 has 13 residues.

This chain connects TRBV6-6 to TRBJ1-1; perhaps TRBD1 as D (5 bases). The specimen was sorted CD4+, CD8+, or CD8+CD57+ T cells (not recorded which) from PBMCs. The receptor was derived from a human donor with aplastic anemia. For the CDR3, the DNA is TGTGCCAGCAGTTACGGGGGTTACACTGAAGCTTTCTTT. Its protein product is CASSYGGYTEAFF.